Shown below are 28 T cell receptor beta chains from a single sample sequenced in a study of T-cell reconstitution after alpha-beta-depleted transplantation in children. This sample's TCRbeta library carried unique molecular identifier barcodes. Each CDR3 protein is one row after TCRdb ran MiXCR on the PCR reads. The repertoire holds about 190,000 distinct CDR3 sequences, with around 7% as singletons. This specimen was PBMCs from the stem cell graft donor, taken from the stem cell graft. Receptors originate from a human donor who donated a stem cell graft to a child with Wiskott-Aldrich syndrome.

This clonotype came up many times. The chain carries TRBV12-3 or TRBV12-4 and TRBJ2-3; D remains ambiguous. V lost 1 base and J 0 bases, leaving 8 bases between the germline ends. The length of the CDR3 is 15 residues. CDR3 sequence (DNA): TGTGCCAGCAGTTTAGATAGAGCTAGCACAGATACGCAGTATTTT. It encodes CASSLDRASTDTQYF.

This clonotype has ten or more counts. The chain combines TRBV29-1 with TRBJ2-7; D remains ambiguous. Germline V lookup: CDR1 SQVTM, CDR2 ANQGSEA. The CDR3 is 12 residues long. V lost 1 base and J lost 2, with 6 bases in between. CDR3 amino acids: CSVEVSTYEQYF. The CDR3 bases are TGCAGCGTTGAAGTCAGTACCTACGAGCAGTACTTC.

This clonotype was picked up many times. This rearrangement joins TRBV20-1 to TRBJ2-1; tentatively, D is TRBD2 (6 bases). The CDR3 is 14 residues long. Deletions cut 2 bases from V and 4 bases from J, with 12 bases between. Germline V gene sequence: CDR1 DFQATT, CDR2 SNEGSKA (reference sequence). The CDR3 nucleotides are TGCAGTGCTAGAAACTGGAGGGATTACAATGAGCAGTTCTTC. This codes for CSARNWRDYNEQFF.

This clonotype has at least ten counts. The rearrangement joins TRBV7-9 to TRBJ2-5, with 9 bases identical to TRBD2. The CDR3 sequence is 16 residues long. V lost 5 bases, J lost 3 bases, and 10 bases stayed unmatched. In germline, CDR1 is SEHNR, CDR2 FQNEAQ (reference sequence). CDR3 coding DNA: TGTGCCAGCAGCCTGTTTAGAAAGCGGGGGGAAGAGACCCAGTACTTC. Translating gives CASSLFRKRGEETQYF.

This clonotype was seen repeatedly, ten times or more. The chain is built from TRBV12-3 or TRBV12-4 and TRBJ2-4; D may be TRBD1 or TRBD2 (5 bases each). V gave up 7 bases and J gave up 2 bases, with 15 bases separating them. The CDR3 runs to 15 residues. CDR3 loop: CASKDRHGTKNIQYF. The CDR3 DNA is TGTGCCAGCAAAGACAGACACGGGACCAAAAACATTCAGTACTTC.

This clonotype came up many times. V and J are TRBV15 and TRBJ1-1; D might be TRBD1 (6 bases). CDR3 size: 13 residues. Germline V CDR1 and CDR2: LNHNV, YYDKDF (reference sequence). V was cut by 1 base and J by 11 bases, with 14 bases left in between. The CDR3 sequence: CATSRANRDQAFF. The CDR3 DNA is TGTGCCACCAGCAGAGCTAACAGGGATCAGGCTTTCTTT.

This clonotype has a count of ten or more. The rearrangement links TRBV19 to TRBJ1-5; no definite D call. This CDR3 comprises 14 residues. Germline V gene data show CDR1 as LNHDA and CDR2 as SQIVND (reference sequence). Trimming shortened V by 4 bases and J by 3 bases, and 10 bases separated the two germline ends. CDR3 coding DNA: TGTGCCAGTAGTACAGGACGGGACAATCAGCCCCAGCATTTT. Protein product: CASSTGRDNQPQHF.

DNA for the CDR3: TGTGCCACCAGCAGAGGATCCGGGCAGGCTCAAGAGACCCAGTACTTC. This sequence encodes CATSRGSGQAQETQYF. The rearrangement joins TRBV15 to TRBJ2-5, with D hard to call. Trimming pared 1 base from V and 2 bases from J, leaving 14 bases between. The germline V gene encodes CDR1 LNHNV and CDR2 YYDKDF (reference sequence). This CDR3 is 16 amino acids long.

This clonotype was picked up many times. V gene TRBV27 combines with J gene TRBJ2-1; D may be TRBD2 (6 bases). The CDR3 length is 12 residues. The germline V gene has CDR1 MNHEY and CDR2 SMNVEV (reference sequence). Trimming took off 5 bases at V and 10 bases at J, with 12 bases between the two ends. The CDR3 nucleotides are TGTGCCAGCAGTACCCAAGGAGGGGAGCAGTTCTTC. Protein sequence: CASSTQGGEQFF.

This clonotype was counted a few times. The chain links TRBV18 to TRBJ2-3, with 13 bases matching TRBD2. Germline V gene lookup returns CDR1 KGHSH and CDR2 LQKENI. The CDR3 length is 19 residues. After removal of 3 bases from V and 3 bases from J, the junction contained 12 bases not matched to a gene. CDR3 nucleotide sequence: TGTGCCAGCTCACCCTTACGGACTAGCGGGAGTTCCGGGACAGATACGCAGTATTTT. The encoded protein is CASSPLRTSGSSGTDTQYF. The full variable domain, rest sourced from reference TRBV18 and TRBJ2-3, is NAGVMQNPRHLVRRRGQEARLRCSPMKGHSHVYWYRQLPEEGLKFMVYLQKENIIDESGMPKERFSAEFPKEGPSILRIQQVVRGDSAAYFCASSPLRTSGSSGTDTQYFGPGTRLTVL.

A note on this clonotype: A junction end diverges from the germline sequence, so it may reflect a read error. The chain employs TRBV27 and TRBJ2-7; D uncertain. Germline V gives CDR1 MNHEY, CDR2 SMNVEV (reference sequence). The CDR3 has 14 residues. In DNA, the CDR3 is TGTGCCAGCAGTTTCTCCAGCCTCTCCGACGAGCAGTACTTC. Encoded protein: CASSFSSLSDEQYF.

The chain joins TRBV7-2 to TRBJ2-7, with D possibly being TRBD1 or TRBD2 (5 bases each). This CDR3 contains 13 residues. Trimming removed 5 bases at V and 6 bases at J, with 14 bases between. From germline, CDR1 is SGHTA and CDR2 FQGNSA. Written as DNA, the CDR3 is TGTGCCAGCAGCCCCCCGTTTGGGGGCGAGCAGTACTTC. As protein: CASSPPFGGEQYF.

Many counts were recorded for this clonotype. Written as DNA, the CDR3 is TGTGCCAGCTCACCTACCGGGGATAACTATGGCTACACCTTC. Protein product: CASSPTGDNYGYTF. The rearrangement joins TRBV18 to TRBJ1-2; D gene uncertain. The CDR3 sequence is 14 residues long. The germline V gene encodes CDR1 KGHSH and CDR2 LQKENI. V was shortened by 3 bases and J by 1 base, with 9 bases between the two germline ends.

This chain links TRBV5-3 with TRBJ2-7; D uncertain. TRBV5-3 is an open reading frame whose function is uncertain. CDR3 length: 17 residues. Trimming shortened V by 9 bases and J by 2 bases, and 27 bases separated the two germline ends. Here the CDR3 DNA reads TGTGCCATGAGCTTGGGGTTTGGGCAAACCAAAACCTACGAGCAGTACTTC. As protein: CAMSLGFGQTKTYEQYF.

The rearrangement joins TRBV18 to TRBJ2-7; D is perhaps TRBD1 or TRBD2 (6 bases each). V was trimmed by 6 bases and J by 4 bases, leaving 16 bases between them. Looked up from germline, CDR1 is KGHSH and CDR2 is LQKENI. CDR3 size: 14 residues. Written as DNA, the CDR3 is TGTGCCAGCTCCACCGGAGGGGGGCTTTACGAGCAGTACTTC. This translates into CASSTGGGLYEQYF.

The table lists this clonotype with many counts. V usage is TRBV28 and J usage is TRBJ1-2; D call uncertain. Germline V gene sequence: CDR1 MDHEN, CDR2 SYDVKM. The CDR3 is 14 residues long. The germline V and J ends were trimmed by 10 bases and 4 bases, with 19 bases remaining between them. The CDR3: CAINLTGRVYGYTF. Here the CDR3 DNA reads TGTGCCATCAACCTGACCGGACGAGTCTATGGCTACACCTTC.

This clonotype was observed many times. V is TRBV5-1 and J is TRBJ2-1, with 8 positions matching TRBD2. Germline trimming cut 8 bases from V and 0 bases from J; bases unmatched to any gene: 7. The length of the CDR3 is 15 residues. The germline gives CDR1 SGHRS, CDR2 YFSETQ. The CDR3 region has the DNA TGCGCCAGTAATAGCGGGACTAACTCCTACAATGAGCAGTTCTTC. It encodes CASNSGTNSYNEQFF. Supplemented by reference TRBV5-1 and TRBJ2-1, the full variable domain reads KAGVTQTPRYLIKTRGQQVTLSCSPISGHRSVSWYQQTPGQGLQFLFEYFSETQRNKGNFPGRFSGRQFSNSRSEMNVSTLELGDSALYLCASNSGTNSYNEQFFGPGTRLTVL.

This clonotype was recorded many times. The chain uses TRBV7-9 and TRBJ2-1, with D possibly TRBD1 on 5 matching bases. The CDR3 totals 16 residues. V shed 2 bases and J shed 11 bases, with 22 bases lying between them. Germline values: CDR1 SEHNR, CDR2 FQNEAQ (reference sequence). The CDR3 coding sequence is TGTGCCAGCAGCTTAAATAGTGGTCAGGGCGGTAGGAAGCAGTTCTTC. Translating it yields CASSLNSGQGGRKQFF.

This CDR3 is CASSLRASGVSTGELFF. The CDR3, as DNA: TGTGCCAGCAGCTTGAGAGCTAGCGGGGTTTCGACCGGGGAGCTGTTTTTT. The chain recombines TRBV5-6 with TRBJ2-2, with 9 bases identical to TRBD2. Germline V CDR1 and CDR2: SGHDT, YYEEEE. The CDR3 is 17 amino acids. Trimming removed 1 base from V and 5 bases from J; junction bases left unmatched: 9.

This clonotype has more than one count but fewer than ten. This chain uses TRBV20-1 with TRBJ2-7, with 8 bases lining up with TRBD1. CDR1 and CDR2 (germline): DFQATT, SNEGSKA (reference sequence). This CDR3 has 12 amino acids. The junction had 7 bases not matched to a gene; V was cut back by 5 bases and J by 7 bases. CDR3 DNA: TGCAGTGCTCCGGACAGGGCGGAGGAGCAGTACTTC. It codes for CSAPDRAEEQYF.

This clonotype was counted ten times or more. V gene TRBV5-6 combines with J gene TRBJ1-2; no definite D call. V gave up 1 base and J gave up 4 bases, with 8 bases separating them. This CDR3 has 13 residues. CDR1 is SGHDT, CDR2 YYEEEE, per germline. The CDR3 spells CASSLSNSYGYTF. The DNA of the CDR3 is TGTGCCAGCAGCTTGAGTAACAGCTATGGCTACACCTTC.

The chain links TRBV18 to TRBJ2-2; D is possibly TRBD1 (6 bases). Per the germline V gene, CDR1 is KGHSH and CDR2 is LQKENI. This CDR3 is 16 amino acids long. Trimming took 0 bases from V and 3 from J, leaving 11 bases between them. CDR3 protein: CASSPPGARDTGELFF. In DNA, the CDR3 is TGTGCCAGCTCACCACCGGGGGCTCGAGACACCGGGGAGCTGTTTTTT.

The table lists this clonotype with a few counts. The chain links TRBV7-2 to TRBJ2-6, with 8 bases that match TRBD1. CDR1 is SGHTA and CDR2 is FQGNSA in the germline V gene. This CDR3 contains 15 residues. V lost 3 bases and J lost 8; bases outside the gene matches: 6. The CDR3 protein is CASSLDRDRTNVLTF. The CDR3 region has the DNA TGTGCCAGCAGCTTGGACAGGGATCGGACCAACGTCCTGACTTTC.

V gene TRBV12-3 or TRBV12-4 combines with J gene TRBJ2-3; TRBD2 aligns across 10 bases. The CDR3 has 24 residues. The V and J ends lost 1 base and 1 base, in that order; junction bases with no gene match: 26. CDR3 in DNA: TGTGCCAGCAGTTTAGAGGTCAGCGGAAACCATAGAGGACTAGCGGCCCTCGGCACAGATACGCAGTATTTT. Translating gives CASSLEVSGNHRGLAALGTDTQYF.

This clonotype was detected only a few times. V is TRBV3-1 and J is TRBJ1-1, with D unresolved. From germline, CDR1 is LGHDT and CDR2 YNNKEL (reference sequence). V lost 2 bases, J lost 0 bases, and 7 bases lay in between. The CDR3 has 14 amino acids. CDR3 sequence (DNA): TGTGCCAGCAGCCAACTGCGCCTGAACACTGAAGCTTTCTTT. Translated: CASSQLRLNTEAFF.

V usage is TRBV12-3 or TRBV12-4 and J usage is TRBJ2-7; no firm D call. V lost 2 bases and J 3 bases, leaving 8 bases between the germline ends. The CDR3 consists of 13 residues. CDR3 in amino acids: CASSLKGLYEQYF. CDR3 DNA: TGTGCCAGCAGTTTAAAGGGTCTCTACGAGCAGTACTTC.

This clonotype was found many times. The chain is built from TRBV27 and TRBJ2-7; TRBD1 aligns across 8 bases. Germline V gene lookup returns CDR1 MNHEY and CDR2 SMNVEV (reference sequence). The CDR3 covers 14 residues. V shed 2 bases and J 2 bases; nucleotides not matched to a gene: 2. CDR3 amino acids: CASSLEQGAYEQYF. CDR3 coding DNA: TGTGCCAGCAGTTTAGAACAGGGGGCCTACGAGCAGTACTTC.

The chain carries TRBV7-6 and TRBJ2-7; 7 bases map to TRBD2. V trimming: 5 bases; J trimming: 6 bases; junction bases outside the gene matches: 13. CDR1 and CDR2 from the germline V gene are SGHVS and FNYEAQ. The CDR3 consists of 15 residues. The CDR3 sequence: CASSPAWGGVSEQYF. Here the CDR3 DNA reads TGTGCCAGCAGCCCGGCTTGGGGGGGGGTCTCCGAGCAGTACTTC.